This T cell receptor beta chain derives from a study of blood T cell repertoires in COVID-19. At the level of the study: Acute and convalescent COVID-19 specimens originated in the United States, Italy and Spain. From T cells, B-cell-depleted T cells, or PBMCs came the material, which was cDNA or gDNA.

Original handling: Nucleated cell number was recorded as an estimate derived from reference gene primer amplification. Sequencing was performed with immunoSEQ multiplex PCR; in TCRdb, only in-frame clones are kept and a portion is missing. For V, J and clone size, that table is used; D and trimming come from the DNA. Among 150,000 to 200,000 clones listed, around 88% were seen once. Germline loops: CDR1 ENHRY, CDR2 SYGVKD. This CDR3 spans 13 amino acids. V lost 8 bases to trimming and J lost 7 bases, with 15 bases between them. The chain couples TRBV10-3 to TRBJ1-5; a possible D gene is TRBD1 (6 bases). Specimen: peripheral blood. This sequence was found in a human donor in a cohort sampled during active COVID-19. The CDR3 nucleotides are TGTGCCATCGGGCAGGGGTCAGGGCAGCCCCAGCATTTT. Translated, it gives CAIGQGSGQPQHF.